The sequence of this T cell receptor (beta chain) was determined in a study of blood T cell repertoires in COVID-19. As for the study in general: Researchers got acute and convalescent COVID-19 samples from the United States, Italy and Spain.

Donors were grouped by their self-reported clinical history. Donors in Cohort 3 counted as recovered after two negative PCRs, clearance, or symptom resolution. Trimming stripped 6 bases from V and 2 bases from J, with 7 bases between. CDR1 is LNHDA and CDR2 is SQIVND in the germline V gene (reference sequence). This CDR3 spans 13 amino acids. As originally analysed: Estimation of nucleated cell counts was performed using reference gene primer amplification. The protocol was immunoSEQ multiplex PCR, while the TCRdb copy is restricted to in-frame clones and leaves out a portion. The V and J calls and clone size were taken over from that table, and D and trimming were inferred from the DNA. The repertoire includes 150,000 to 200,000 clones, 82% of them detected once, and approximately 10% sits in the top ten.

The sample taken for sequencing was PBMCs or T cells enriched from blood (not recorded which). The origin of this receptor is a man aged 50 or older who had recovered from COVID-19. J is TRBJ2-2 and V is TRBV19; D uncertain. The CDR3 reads CASSYFNTGELFF. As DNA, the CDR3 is TGTGCCAGTAGCTACTTTAACACCGGGGAGCTGTTTTTT.